This TCR beta chain was sequenced during a study of control samples from healthy donors and cancer patients. Germline-derived CDR1 and CDR2 are KGHSH and LQKENI. Trimming took 3 bases from V and 4 from J; bases not matched to a gene: 13. The CDR3 consists of 17 residues. This clone was recorded only once. This table comes from immunoSEQ multiplex PCR, and its TCRdb copy is limited to in-frame clones, with some not included. The sample carries about 59,000 clones, over 75% recorded once. The chain couples TRBV18 to TRBJ1-2, with 8 bases aligning to TRBD1. This sequence was found in a woman aged 55-69 years with lung cancer. Sequenced material: PBMCs. CDR3 amino acids: CASSPSYMDREGYGYTF. CDR3 nucleotide sequence: TGTGCCAGCTCACCCAGCTATATGGACAGGGAGGGCTATGGCTACACCTTC.